One and the same sample provided the 5 T cell receptor beta chains below, sequenced in a study of response to subunit inactivated influenza vaccine. TCRdb analysed the RT-PCR reads with MiXCR anew, one entry per CDR3 protein. Among hundreds of thousands of distinct CDR3 sequences listed, 12% were seen once. The source was non-naive T cells sorted from PBMCs, collected 14 to 15 days before vaccination. The origin of the receptors is a man in his fifties or sixties who received an inactivated influenza vaccine.

The chain combines TRBV5-6 with TRBJ2-1; no reliable D call. The CDR3 totals 12 residues. CDR1 SGHDT and CDR2 YYEEEE come from the germline V gene. The V and J ends lost 9 bases and 6 bases respectively, with 13 bases between them. As DNA, the CDR3 is TGTGCCATGGGCCCCGGGCTCAATGAGCAGTTCTTC. It codes for CAMGPGLNEQFF. Full variable domain (outside the CDR3, taken from reference TRBV5-6 and TRBJ2-1): DAGVTQSPTHLIKTRGQQVTLRCSPKSGHDTVSWYQQALGQGPQFIFQYYEEEERQRGNFPDRFSGHQFPNYSSELNVNALLLGDSALYLCAMGPGLNEQFFGPGTRLTVL.

The rearrangement joins TRBV9 to TRBJ2-2, with TRBD2 identical over 9 bases. CDR3 size: 16 residues. Germline V gene lookup returns CDR1 SGDLS and CDR2 YYNGEE. V gave up 1 base and J gave up 3 bases; unmatched junction bases: 4. The CDR3 DNA reads as TGTGCCAGCAGCGTATCTAGCGGGGCCCACACCGGGGAGCTGTTTTTT. Protein product: CASSVSSGAHTGELFF.

This clonotype was detected ten times or more. The chain employs TRBV5-5 and TRBJ1-5, with D possibly TRBD1 on 6 matching bases. The length of the CDR3 is 15 residues. Germline V lookup: CDR1 SGHKS, CDR2 YYEKEE (reference sequence). V lost 4 bases, J lost 7 bases, and 18 bases lay in between. The CDR3 DNA is TGTGCCAGCAGCCACTTCGAAGGCAGGGGACAGCCCCAGCATTTT. Translating it yields CASSHFEGRGQPQHF.

The V and J genes are TRBV11-2 and TRBJ2-6; no reliable D call. Germline V lookup: CDR1 SGHAT, CDR2 FQNNGV. This CDR3 spans 18 amino acids. V was clipped by 1 base and J by 0 bases, with 13 bases between them. The CDR3 nucleotides are TGTGCCAGCAGCTTAGGGGCTAGACCCTCCTCTGGGGCCAACGTCCTGACTTTC. This encodes CASSLGARPSSGANVLTF.

This clonotype was recorded many times. The rearrangement joins TRBV12-3 or TRBV12-4 to TRBJ1-3; D is ambiguous. Trimming stripped 6 bases from V and 2 bases from J, with 8 bases between. The CDR3 has 13 amino acids. CDR3 nucleotides: TGTGCCAGCAGCGAAAGTCCTGGAAACACCATATATTTT. Translating it yields CASSESPGNTIYF.